The 13 T cell receptor beta chains below were found in one sample sequenced in a study of cytomegalovirus exposure and HLA in healthy donors (TCRdb year 2017). The method behind the library was the immunoSEQ multiplex PCR assay. For the multiplex PCR, a mixture combining 60 forward primers for TCR Vbeta segments and 13 reverse primers for TCR Jbeta segments was used. This is the immuneACCESS table as TCRdb keeps it, with only in-frame sequences that have V and J called. A part of the clones is gone; compared with another copy, unresolved V genes explain less than half, and the rest is unexplained. Counted in this sample were about 110,000 clones; around 76% of them appeared once. Under 7.5% of the sample belongs to the ten largest clones. Material for sequencing was PBMCs. These receptors all stem from a woman aged 45-59 years in good health and CMV-seropositive.

The V and J genes are TRBV7-2 and TRBJ2-7; a possible D gene is TRBD1 (5 bases). CDR1 SGHTA and CDR2 FQGNSA come from the germline V gene. This CDR3 is built from 14 residues. Trimming removed 3 bases from V and 6 bases from J, with 15 bases in between. Here the CDR3 DNA reads TGTGCCAGCAGCTTGGGGCGAGGATCCGCCGAGCAGTACTTC. This encodes CASSLGRGSAEQYF.

The rearrangement links TRBV12-2 to TRBJ1-2; the DNA was not compared with TRBD1, the D call given in the table. TRBV12-2 is marked as a pseudogene. This CDR3 spans 16 amino acids. CDR3 sequence reads: CASRLEGAPTNYGYTF. The CDR3 bases are TGTGCAAGTCGCTTAGAGGGGGCACCAACTAACTATGGCTACACCTTC.

The table lists this clone with a few counts. This may be a read error, as it is one base from a much larger clone. This chain uses TRBV7-6 with TRBJ1-2, with a weak D call TRBD1 (5 bases). This CDR3 has 12 amino acids. Germline assignment: CDR1 SGHVS and CDR2 FNYEAQ. V was shortened by 8 bases and J by 8 bases, with 15 bases between the two germline ends. This CDR3 is CASSGGWGGYTF. CDR3 DNA: TGTGCCAGCTCCGGGGGATGGGGCGGCTACACCTTC.

This chain joins TRBV7-8 and TRBJ1-3; weak D call: TRBD1 (6 bases). Germline-derived CDR1 and CDR2 are SGHVS and FQNEAQ. The CDR3 runs 16 residues. Trimming took 5 bases from V and 1 from J, leaving 15 bases between them. This CDR3 is CASSPRNRASGNTIYF. For the CDR3, the DNA is TGTGCCAGCAGCCCGCGAAACAGGGCATCTGGAAACACCATATATTTT.

This clone was seen repeatedly, ten times or more. The chain uses TRBV29-1 and TRBJ1-2, with TRBD1 as a possible D gene (5 bases). The V end was cut by 4 bases, the J end by 3 bases, with 21 bases between. CDR1 is SQVTM and CDR2 is ANQGSEA in the germline V gene. The CDR3 sequence is 16 residues long. The CDR3 DNA reads as TGCAGCGTTGGGGATATCAACAGGTTACAATACTATGGCTACACCTTC. As protein: CSVGDINRLQYYGYTF.

This clone was found a few times. The chain employs TRBV5-4 and TRBJ1-4; D gene uncertain. Between the trimmed V and J ends, which lost 5 bases and 4 bases, there was a span of 12 bases. The germline V gene encodes CDR1 SGHNT and CDR2 YYREEE (reference sequence). The CDR3 totals 14 residues. In nucleotides, the CDR3 is TGTGCCAGCAGATCGGCGGGGATTAATGAAAAACTGTTTTTT. This sequence encodes CASRSAGINEKLFF.

This clone was found a few times. The chain is built from TRBV13 and TRBJ1-1; 7 nucleotides line up with TRBD1. With V trimmed by 4 bases and J by 1 base, 3 bases remained unmatched. CDR1 and CDR2 (germline): PRHDT, FYEKMQ (reference sequence). The CDR3 is 14 residues long. The CDR3 sequence is CASSWWTGNTEAFF. The DNA for the CDR3 is TGTGCCAGCAGCTGGTGGACAGGGAACACTGAAGCTTTCTTT.

The chain uses TRBV29-1 and TRBJ1-1; D gene uncertain. This CDR3 is 13 amino acids long. Germline V CDR1 and CDR2: SQVTM, ANQGSEA. V was trimmed by 7 bases and J by 0 bases, leaving 12 bases between them. The CDR3 DNA reads as TGCAGCGCCTCACAGCTGCTGAACACTGAAGCTTTCTTT. It specifies CSASQLLNTEAFF.

V gene TRBV27 combines with J gene TRBJ1-2; the D is unclear. CDR1 MNHEY and CDR2 SMNVEV come from the germline V gene (reference sequence). The CDR3 is made up of 13 amino acids. The germline V and J ends were trimmed by 8 bases and 5 bases, with 15 bases remaining between them. The CDR3 protein is CASGLRGGYGYTF. Written as DNA, the CDR3 is TGTGCCAGCGGGCTCAGAGGAGGGTATGGCTACACCTTC.

The genes are TRBV28 and TRBJ1-1; D gene ambiguous. The germline V and J ends were trimmed by 0 bases and 0 bases, with 5 bases remaining between them. This CDR3 spans 14 amino acids. From germline, CDR1 is MDHEN and CDR2 SYDVKM. The CDR3 nucleotides read TGTGCCAGCAGTTTATGGCGGCTGAACACTGAAGCTTTCTTT. Translation: CASSLWRLNTEAFF.

This chain connects TRBV6-1 to TRBJ1-5, with 9 bases identical to TRBD1. Germline V gene data show CDR1 as MNHNS and CDR2 as SASEGT. V shed 3 bases and J 7 bases; nucleotides not matched to a gene: 1. This CDR3 comprises 13 residues. DNA of the CDR3: TGTGCCAGCAGTGAGACAGGGGGACAGCCCCAGCATTTT. Its protein product is CASSETGGQPQHF.

The genes are TRBV7-9 and TRBJ1-2, with a tentative D call TRBD1 (6 bases). This CDR3 spans 15 amino acids. Germline V CDR1 and CDR2: SEHNR, FQNEAQ (reference sequence). Trimming stripped 0 bases from V and 6 bases from J, with 14 bases between. The CDR3 coding sequence is TGTGCCAGCAGCTTAGCAAACCCCAGGGGCAATGGCTACACCTTC. Its protein is CASSLANPRGNGYTF.

This chain joins TRBV5-1 and TRBJ1-2, with 12 bases lining up with TRBD1. V lost 4 bases, J lost 6 bases, and 13 bases stayed unmatched. The CDR3 covers 17 residues. Germline loops: CDR1 SGHRS, CDR2 YFSETQ. CDR3 residues: CASSPGTGGALGHGYTF. The CDR3 nucleotides read TGCGCCAGCAGCCCCGGGACAGGGGGCGCGTTGGGCCATGGCTACACCTTC. Looking up the rest from reference TRBV5-1 and TRBJ1-2 gives the full variable domain: KAGVTQTPRYLIKTRGQQVTLSCSPISGHRSVSWYQQTPGQGLQFLFEYFSETQRNKGNFPGRFSGRQFSNSRSEMNVSTLELGDSALYLCASSPGTGGALGHGYTFGSGTRLTVV.